These 2 T cell receptor beta chains were sequenced from one sample in a study of blood T cell repertoires in COVID-19. TCRdb's table, derived via immunoSEQ multiplex PCR, lists solely in-frame clones and lacks some. In the table there are 300,000 to 350,000 clones, about 90% of which are singletons. The sample taken for sequencing was PBMCs or T cells enriched from blood (not recorded which). The source of these receptors is a woman under 40 who had been exposed to COVID-19.

V usage is TRBV9 and J usage is TRBJ2-3, with 7 bases lining up with TRBD1. Germline V CDR1 and CDR2: SGDLS, YYNGEE. The CDR3 has 13 amino acids. V shed 4 bases, J shed 9 bases, and the junction held 8 bases outside the gene matches. The CDR3 here is CASSTGPGGTQYF. The CDR3 nucleotides read TGTGCCAGCAGCACAGGACCAGGGGGAACGCAGTATTTT.

V usage is TRBV7-6 and J usage is TRBJ2-7; 9 bases line up with TRBD2. J lost 2 bases, V lost 4 bases, and 6 bases had no gene match. Germline V lookup: CDR1 SGHVS, CDR2 FNYEAQ. The CDR3 extends over 15 amino acids. The CDR3 loop reads CASSSWTSVAYEQYF. CDR3 nucleotides: TGTGCCAGCAGCTCTTGGACTAGCGTTGCCTACGAGCAGTACTTC.